Listed here is a single T cell receptor beta chain. This sample was taken from a study of blood T cell repertoires in COVID-19. The CDR3 has 16 amino acids. From germline, CDR1 is SGHRS and CDR2 YFSETQ. The ends were cut back, 4 bases at V and 6 bases at J, with 23 bases in the middle. TCRdb's copy holds only in-frame clones and misses some; the assay was immunoSEQ multiplex PCR. The sample lists approximately 300,000 clones, approximately 92% occurring once. The sample comprised PBMCs or T cells enriched from blood (not recorded which). This receptor was taken from a woman in her 30s who had recovered from COVID-19. This chain links TRBV5-1 with TRBJ2-7; D is possibly TRBD2 (6 bases). The CDR3 sequence is CASSRMPMTSDPEQYF. CDR3 DNA: TGCGCCAGCAGCCGCATGCCCATGACTAGTGACCCCGAGCAGTACTTC.